This TCR beta chain emerged from a study of response to subunit inactivated influenza vaccine. This clonotype is a singleton in its sample. Its antigen is unidentified. TCRdb re-analysed the RT-PCR reads in MiXCR, keeping a single row per CDR3 protein. The repertoire has more than 700,000 distinct CDR3 sequences, less than 25% of them found once; the top ten carry roughly 10%. V shed 10 bases and J shed 5 bases, with 11 bases lying between them. The CDR3 covers 11 residues. Germline CDR1 reads MNHNS; CDR2 reads SASEGT. Study results and limitations: It was suggested by the authors that few new T cells are recruited by each seasonal influenza vaccination.

This rearrangement joins TRBV6-1 to TRBJ1-2; the D is unclear. The clonotype originates from a man aged 45-65 years who received an inactivated influenza vaccine. Material: PBMCs from blood, obtained more than 4 days after vaccination. The chain's CDR3 is CAISDRYGYTF. The CDR3 bases are TGTGCCATCAGCGACCGTTATGGCTACACCTTC.